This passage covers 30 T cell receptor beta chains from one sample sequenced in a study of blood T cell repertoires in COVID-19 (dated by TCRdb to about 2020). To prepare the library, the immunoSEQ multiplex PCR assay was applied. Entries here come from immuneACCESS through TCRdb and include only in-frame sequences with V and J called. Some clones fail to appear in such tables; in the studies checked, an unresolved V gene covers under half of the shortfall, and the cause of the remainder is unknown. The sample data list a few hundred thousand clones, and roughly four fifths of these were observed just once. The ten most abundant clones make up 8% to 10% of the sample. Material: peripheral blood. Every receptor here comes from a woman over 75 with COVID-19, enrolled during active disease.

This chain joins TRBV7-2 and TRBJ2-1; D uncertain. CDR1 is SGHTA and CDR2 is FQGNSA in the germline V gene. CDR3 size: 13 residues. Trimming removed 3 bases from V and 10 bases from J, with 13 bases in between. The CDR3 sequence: CASSFPEALEQFF. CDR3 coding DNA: TGTGCCAGCAGCTTCCCCGAAGCACTAGAGCAGTTCTTC.

The CDR3 nucleotides read TGTGCCAGCAGCCAAGACGGTCAATCGGGGTCCTATGGCTACACCTTC. Protein: CASSQDGQSGSYGYTF. The V call is TRBV3-1 (or the pseudogene TRBV3-2), the J call TRBJ1-2; unclear D gene. Germline-derived CDR1 and CDR2 are LGHDT and YNNKEL (reference sequence). The CDR3 covers 16 residues. Trimming removed 0 bases at V and 4 bases at J, with 15 bases between.

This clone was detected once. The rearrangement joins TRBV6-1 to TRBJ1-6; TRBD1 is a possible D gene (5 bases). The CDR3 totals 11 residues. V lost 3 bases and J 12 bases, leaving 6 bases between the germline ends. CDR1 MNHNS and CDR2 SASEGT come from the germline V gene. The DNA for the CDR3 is TGTGCCAGCAGTGAGGGGCTACCCCTCCACTTT. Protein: CASSEGLPLHF.

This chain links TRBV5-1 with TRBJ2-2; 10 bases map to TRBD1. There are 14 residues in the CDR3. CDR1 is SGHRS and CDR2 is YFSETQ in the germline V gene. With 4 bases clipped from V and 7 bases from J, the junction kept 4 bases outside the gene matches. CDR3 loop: CASSRDRGRGELFF. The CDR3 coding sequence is TGCGCCAGCAGCCGGGACAGGGGACGCGGGGAGCTGTTTTTT. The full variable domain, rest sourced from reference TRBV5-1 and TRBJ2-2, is KAGVTQTPRYLIKTRGQQVTLSCSPISGHRSVSWYQQTPGQGLQFLFEYFSETQRNKGNFPGRFSGRQFSNSRSEMNVSTLELGDSALYLCASSRDRGRGELFFGEGSRLTVL.

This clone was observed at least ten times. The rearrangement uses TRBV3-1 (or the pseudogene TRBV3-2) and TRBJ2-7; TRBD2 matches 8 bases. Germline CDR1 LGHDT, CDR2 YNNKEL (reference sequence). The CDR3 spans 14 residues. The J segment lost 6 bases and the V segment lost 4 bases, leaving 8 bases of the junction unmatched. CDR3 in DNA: TGTGCCAGCAGCCCCGGGACTAGTGAAACCGAGCAGTACTTC. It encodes CASSPGTSETEQYF.

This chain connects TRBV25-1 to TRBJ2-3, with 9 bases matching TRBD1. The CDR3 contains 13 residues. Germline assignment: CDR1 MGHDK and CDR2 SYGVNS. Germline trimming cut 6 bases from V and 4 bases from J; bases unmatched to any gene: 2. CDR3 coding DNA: TGTGCCAGCAGGGGACAGGGACCAGATACGCAGTATTTT. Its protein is CASRGQGPDTQYF.

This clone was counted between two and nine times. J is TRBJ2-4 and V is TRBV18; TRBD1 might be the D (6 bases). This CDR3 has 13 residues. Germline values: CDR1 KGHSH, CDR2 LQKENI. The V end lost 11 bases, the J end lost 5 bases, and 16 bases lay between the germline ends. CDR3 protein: CAYPMGHENIQYF. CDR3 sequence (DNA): TGTGCCTATCCTATGGGACACGAAAACATTCAGTACTTC.

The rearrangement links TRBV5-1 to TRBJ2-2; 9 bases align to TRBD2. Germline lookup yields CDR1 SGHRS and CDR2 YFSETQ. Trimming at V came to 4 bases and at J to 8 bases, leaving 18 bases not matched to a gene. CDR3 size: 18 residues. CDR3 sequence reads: CASSPGGGGGASKGELFF. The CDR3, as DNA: TGCGCCAGCAGCCCCGGAGGCGGCGGGGGGGCCTCCAAAGGGGAGCTGTTTTTT.

The CDR3 reads CASSLNTGELFF. The DNA of the CDR3 is TGTGCCAGCAGCCTGAACACCGGGGAGCTGTTTTTT. V usage is TRBV7-3 and J usage is TRBJ2-2; no firm D call. This CDR3 comprises 12 residues. Germline V gene sequence: CDR1 SGHTA, CDR2 FQGTGA. V lost 5 bases to trimming and J lost 1 base, with 2 bases between them.

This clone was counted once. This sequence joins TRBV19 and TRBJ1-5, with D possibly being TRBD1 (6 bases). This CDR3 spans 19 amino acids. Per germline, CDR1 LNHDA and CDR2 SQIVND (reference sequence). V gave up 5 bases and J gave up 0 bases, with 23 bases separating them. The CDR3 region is CASSLTVDRNFYSNQPQHF. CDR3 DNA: TGTGCCAGTAGTTTGACAGTGGACAGAAATTTTTATAGCAATCAGCCCCAGCATTTT.

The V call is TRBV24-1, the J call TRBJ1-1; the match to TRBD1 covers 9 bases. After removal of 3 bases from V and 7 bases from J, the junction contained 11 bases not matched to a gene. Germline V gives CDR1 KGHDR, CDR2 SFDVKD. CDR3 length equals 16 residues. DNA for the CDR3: TGTGCCACCAGTGATCCTCACTTGACAGGGGGGAATGAAGCTTTCTTT. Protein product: CATSDPHLTGGNEAFF.

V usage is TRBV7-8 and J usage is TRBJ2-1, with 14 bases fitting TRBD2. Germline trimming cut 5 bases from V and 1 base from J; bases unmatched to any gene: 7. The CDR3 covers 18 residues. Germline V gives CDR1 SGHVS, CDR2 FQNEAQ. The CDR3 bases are TGTGCCAGCAGCCGAGGACTAGCGGGAGGTGGGTCCTACAATGAGCAGTTCTTC. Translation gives CASSRGLAGGGSYNEQFF.

Here the CDR3 reads CASSEGFKQYF. The CDR3 bases are TGTGCCAGCAGTGAAGGTTTCAAGCAGTACTTC. This chain joins TRBV6-1 and TRBJ2-7; D call uncertain. Germline V gene sequence: CDR1 MNHNS, CDR2 SASEGT. V was cut by 1 base and J by 8 bases, with 6 bases left in between. CDR3 length equals 11 residues.

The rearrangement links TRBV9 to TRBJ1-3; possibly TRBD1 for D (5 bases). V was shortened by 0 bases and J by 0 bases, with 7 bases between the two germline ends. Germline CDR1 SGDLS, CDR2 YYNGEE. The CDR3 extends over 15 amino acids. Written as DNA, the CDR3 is TGTGCCAGCAGCGTAGGGGGGGACTCTGGAAACACCATATATTTT. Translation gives CASSVGGDSGNTIYF.

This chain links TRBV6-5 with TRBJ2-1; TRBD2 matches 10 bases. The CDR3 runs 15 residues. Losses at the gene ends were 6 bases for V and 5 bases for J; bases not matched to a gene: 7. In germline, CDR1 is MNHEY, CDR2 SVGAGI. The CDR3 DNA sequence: TGTGCCAGCAGCTTCGGACTAGCGGCCAACAATGAGCAGTTCTTC. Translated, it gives CASSFGLAANNEQFF.

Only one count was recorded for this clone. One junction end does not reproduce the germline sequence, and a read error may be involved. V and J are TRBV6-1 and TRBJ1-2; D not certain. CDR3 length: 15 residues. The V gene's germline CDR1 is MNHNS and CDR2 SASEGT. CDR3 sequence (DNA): TGTGCCAGCCGTGACCCGACTTACCGAGACTATGGCTACACCTTC. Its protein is CASRDPTYRDYGYTF.

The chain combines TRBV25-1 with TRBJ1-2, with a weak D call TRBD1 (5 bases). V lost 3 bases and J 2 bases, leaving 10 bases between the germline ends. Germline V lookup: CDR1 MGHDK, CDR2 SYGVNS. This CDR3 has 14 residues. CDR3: CASSEAQVNYGYTF. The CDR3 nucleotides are TGTGCCAGCAGTGAGGCACAGGTGAACTATGGCTACACCTTC.

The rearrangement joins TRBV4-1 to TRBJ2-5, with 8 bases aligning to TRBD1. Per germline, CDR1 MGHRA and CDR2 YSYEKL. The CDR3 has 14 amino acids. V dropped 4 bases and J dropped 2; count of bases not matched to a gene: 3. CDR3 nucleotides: TGCGCCAGCAGCCGAAGACAGGGGCAAGAGACCCAGTACTTC. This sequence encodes CASSRRQGQETQYF.

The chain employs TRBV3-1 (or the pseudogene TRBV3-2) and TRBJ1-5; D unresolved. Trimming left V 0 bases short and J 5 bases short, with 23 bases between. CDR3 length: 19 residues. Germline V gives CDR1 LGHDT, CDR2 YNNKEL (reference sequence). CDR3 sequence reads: CASSQDRPSGQARDQPQHF. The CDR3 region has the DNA TGTGCCAGCAGCCAAGATAGACCCTCCGGTCAAGCCCGGGATCAGCCCCAGCATTTT.

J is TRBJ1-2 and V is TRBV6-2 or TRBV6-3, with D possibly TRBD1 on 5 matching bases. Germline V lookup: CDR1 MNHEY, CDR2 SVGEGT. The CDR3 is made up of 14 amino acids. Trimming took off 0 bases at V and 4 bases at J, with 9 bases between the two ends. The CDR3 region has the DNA TGTGCCAGCAGTTACTCGACAGATTTCTATGGCTACACCTTC. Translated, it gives CASSYSTDFYGYTF.

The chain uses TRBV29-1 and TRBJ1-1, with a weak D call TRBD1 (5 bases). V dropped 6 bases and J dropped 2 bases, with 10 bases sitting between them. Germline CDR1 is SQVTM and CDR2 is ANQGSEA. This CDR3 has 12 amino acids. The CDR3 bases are TGCAGCGTCGTGGGGGGAAACACTGAAGCTTTCTTT. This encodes CSVVGGNTEAFF.

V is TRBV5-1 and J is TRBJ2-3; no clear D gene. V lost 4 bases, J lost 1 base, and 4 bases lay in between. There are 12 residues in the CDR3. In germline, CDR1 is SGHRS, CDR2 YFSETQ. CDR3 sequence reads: CASSTGTDTQYF. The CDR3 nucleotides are TGCGCCAGCAGCACAGGCACAGATACGCAGTATTTT.

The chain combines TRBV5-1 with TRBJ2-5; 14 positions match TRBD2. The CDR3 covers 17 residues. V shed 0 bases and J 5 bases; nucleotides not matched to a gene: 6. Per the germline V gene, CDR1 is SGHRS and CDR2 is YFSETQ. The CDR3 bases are TGCGCCAGCAGCTTGGTCCTGACTAGCGGGGGGGCGGAGACCCAGTACTTC. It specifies CASSLVLTSGGAETQYF.

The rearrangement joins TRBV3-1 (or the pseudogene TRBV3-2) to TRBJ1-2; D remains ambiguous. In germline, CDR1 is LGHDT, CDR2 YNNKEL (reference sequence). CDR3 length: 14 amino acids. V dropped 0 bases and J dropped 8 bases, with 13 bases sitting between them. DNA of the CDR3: TGTGCCAGCAGCCAAGATTCCCGGGGAGACGGCTACACCTTC. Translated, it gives CASSQDSRGDGYTF.

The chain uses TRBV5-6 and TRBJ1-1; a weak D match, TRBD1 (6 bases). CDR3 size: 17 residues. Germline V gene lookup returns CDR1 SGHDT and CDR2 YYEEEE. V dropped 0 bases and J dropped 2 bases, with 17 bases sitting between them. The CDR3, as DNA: TGTGCCAGCAGCTTGGGGCCGGACAGAGCTATCAACACTGAAGCTTTCTTT. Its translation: CASSLGPDRAINTEAFF.

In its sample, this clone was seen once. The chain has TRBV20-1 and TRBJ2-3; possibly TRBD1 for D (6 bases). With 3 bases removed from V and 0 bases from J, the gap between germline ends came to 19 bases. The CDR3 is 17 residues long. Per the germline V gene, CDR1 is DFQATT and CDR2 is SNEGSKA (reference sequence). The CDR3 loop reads CSASRARGTASTDTQYF. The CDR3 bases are TGCAGTGCTAGTAGGGCTAGGGGGACGGCTAGCACAGATACGCAGTATTTT.

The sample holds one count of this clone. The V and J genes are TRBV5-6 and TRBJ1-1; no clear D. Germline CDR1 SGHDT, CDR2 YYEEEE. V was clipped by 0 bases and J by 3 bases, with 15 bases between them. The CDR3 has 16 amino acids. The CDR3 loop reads CASSLERELIYTEAFF. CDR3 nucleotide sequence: TGTGCCAGCAGCTTGGAGAGGGAATTGATATACACTGAAGCTTTCTTT.

The DNA for the CDR3 is TGCAGCGTTACAAGAGCCAGGGCCCAAACCTACGAGCAGTACTTC. It translates to CSVTRARAQTYEQYF. V usage is TRBV29-1 and J usage is TRBJ2-7, with TRBD1 as a possible D gene (5 bases). Trimming left V 5 bases short and J 2 bases short, with 19 bases between. This CDR3 contains 15 residues. The V gene's germline CDR1 is SQVTM and CDR2 ANQGSEA.

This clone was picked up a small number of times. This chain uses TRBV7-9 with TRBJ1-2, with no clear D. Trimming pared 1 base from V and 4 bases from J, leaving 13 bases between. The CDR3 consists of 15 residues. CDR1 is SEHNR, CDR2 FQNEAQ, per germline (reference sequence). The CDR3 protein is CASSLGQSLGYGYTF. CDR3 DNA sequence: TGTGCCAGCAGCTTAGGTCAGTCACTAGGCTATGGCTACACCTTC.

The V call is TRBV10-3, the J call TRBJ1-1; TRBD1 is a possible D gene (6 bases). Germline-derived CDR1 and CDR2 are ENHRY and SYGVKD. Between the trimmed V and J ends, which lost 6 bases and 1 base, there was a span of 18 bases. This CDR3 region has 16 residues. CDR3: CAISQLVQGRNTEAFF. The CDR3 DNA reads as TGTGCCATCAGCCAGCTGGTCCAGGGGAGGAACACTGAAGCTTTCTTT.